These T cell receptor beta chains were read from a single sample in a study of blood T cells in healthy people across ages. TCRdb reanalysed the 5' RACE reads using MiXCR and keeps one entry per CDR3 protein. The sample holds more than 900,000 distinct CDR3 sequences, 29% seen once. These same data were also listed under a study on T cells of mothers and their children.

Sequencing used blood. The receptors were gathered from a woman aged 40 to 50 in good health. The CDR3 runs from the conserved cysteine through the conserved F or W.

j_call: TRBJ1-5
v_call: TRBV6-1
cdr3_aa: CASSEGQFMAQHF

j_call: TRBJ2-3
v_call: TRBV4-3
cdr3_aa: CASSQDSPGRPPDTQYF

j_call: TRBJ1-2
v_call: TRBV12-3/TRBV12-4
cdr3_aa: CASSRRVGQNYGYTF

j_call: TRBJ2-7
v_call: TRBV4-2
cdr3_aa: CAGSQDGTSSYEQYF

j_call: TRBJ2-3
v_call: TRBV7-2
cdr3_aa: CASSLQGVPSTDTQYF

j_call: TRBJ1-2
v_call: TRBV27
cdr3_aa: CASSFGSTADYGYTF

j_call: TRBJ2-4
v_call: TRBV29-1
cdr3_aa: CSVDDSKNIQYF

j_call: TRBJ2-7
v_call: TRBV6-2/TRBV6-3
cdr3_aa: CASKPAAGTAAYEQYF

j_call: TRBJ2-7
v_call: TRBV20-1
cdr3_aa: CSARLRGPSGAYEQYF

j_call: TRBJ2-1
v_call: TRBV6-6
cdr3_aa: CASTPFGGGYNEQFF

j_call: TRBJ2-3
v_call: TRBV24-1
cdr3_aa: CATSDFSLAGGPDTQYF

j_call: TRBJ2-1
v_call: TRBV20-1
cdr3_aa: CSAKNPRAGRGEQFF

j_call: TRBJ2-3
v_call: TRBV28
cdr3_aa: CASGSPGQKRTDTQYF

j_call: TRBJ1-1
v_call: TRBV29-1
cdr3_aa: CSVEAGRNTEAFF

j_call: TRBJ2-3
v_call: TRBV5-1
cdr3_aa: CASSSTAEGDTQYF

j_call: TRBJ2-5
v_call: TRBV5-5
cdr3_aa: CASRAGSGEYQETQYF

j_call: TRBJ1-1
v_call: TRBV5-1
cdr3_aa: CASSLDRGTEAFF

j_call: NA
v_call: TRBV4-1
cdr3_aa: CASSQGQGGETQYF

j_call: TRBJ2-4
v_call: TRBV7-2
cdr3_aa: CASSSLRGGGSKNIQYF

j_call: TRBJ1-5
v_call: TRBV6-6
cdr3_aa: CASNTLTANLNQPQHF

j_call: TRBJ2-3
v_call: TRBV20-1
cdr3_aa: CSARAPLAGTDTQYF

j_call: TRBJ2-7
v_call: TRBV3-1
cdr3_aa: CASSRESHEQYF

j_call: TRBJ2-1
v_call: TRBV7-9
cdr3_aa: CASSFPYGAGDYNEQFF

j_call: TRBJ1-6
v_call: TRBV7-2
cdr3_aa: CASTGTGGSPLHF

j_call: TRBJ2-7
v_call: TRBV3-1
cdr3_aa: CASSQADRGAYEQYF

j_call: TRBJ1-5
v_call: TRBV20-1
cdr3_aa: CSASKGQGRQPQHF

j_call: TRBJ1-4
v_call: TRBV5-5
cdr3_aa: CASSLYGKLFF

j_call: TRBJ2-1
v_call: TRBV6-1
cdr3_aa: CASSEAGGYNGQFF

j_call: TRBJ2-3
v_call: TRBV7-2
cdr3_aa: CASSHRQGVGTQYF

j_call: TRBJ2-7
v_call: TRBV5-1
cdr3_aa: CASSLTMDTSYEQYF

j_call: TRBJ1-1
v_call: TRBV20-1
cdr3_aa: CSASFNTEAFF

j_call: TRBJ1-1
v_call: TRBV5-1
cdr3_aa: CASSPTTVRNTEAFF

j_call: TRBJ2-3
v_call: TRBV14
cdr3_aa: CASGQEVGAQYF

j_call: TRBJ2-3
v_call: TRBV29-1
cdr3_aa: CSVVRGAIGTQYF

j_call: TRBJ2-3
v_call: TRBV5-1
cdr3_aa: CASSLSTGTARQSTDTQYF